Listed below are T cell receptor beta chains from one sample, sequenced in a study of cytomegalovirus exposure and HLA in healthy donors. Assay used: immunoSEQ multiplex PCR; TCRdb lists only in-frame clones, some missing. The sample has about 150,000 clones; 79% are singletons. Material for sequencing was PBMCs. Every receptor here comes from a man aged 50 or older in good health and CMV-seropositive. Both conserved end residues are part of each CDR3. A D gene is named only where the DNA matches it firmly. Not all rows give a size; the values are once, few, many and, for expanded clones, a class.

clone_size | j_call | cdr3_length | d_call | v_call | cdr3_aa | cdr3_nt
NA | TRBJ2-7 | 13 | NA | TRBV27 | CASSLSGRIEQYF | TGTGCCAGCAGTTTATCGGGGAGGATCGAGCAGTACTTC
few | TRBJ2-5 | 14 | TRBD2 | TRBV28 | CASTLGGSKETQYF | TGTGCCAGCACCTTGGGGGGGTCGAAGGAGACCCAGTACTTC
NA | TRBJ2-7 | 14 | NA | TRBV5-6 | CASSLVHGSYEQYF | TGTGCCAGCAGCTTGGTCCACGGTTCCTACGAGCAGTACTTC
NA | TRBJ1-4 | 15 | NA | TRBV5-1 | CASSLAAASDEKLFF | TGCGCCAGCAGCTTGGCCGCGGCTTCTGATGAAAAACTGTTTTTT
once | TRBJ2-2 | 16 | NA | TRBV14 | CASSQDIWGYTGELFF | TGTGCCAGCAGCCAAGATATTTGGGGCTACACCGGGGAGCTGTTTTTT
NA | TRBJ2-7 | 14 | NA | TRBV10-3 | CAISEGTRSYEQYF | TGTGCCATCAGTGAGGGGACACGTTCCTACGAGCAGTACTTC
NA | TRBJ2-2 | 17 | NA | TRBV4-1 | CASSQEMGGANTGELFF | TGCGCCAGCAGCCAGGAAATGGGGGGAGCGAACACCGGGGAGCTGTTTTTT
NA | TRBJ1-5 | 14 | NA | TRBV6-1 | CASGLPRSNQPQHF | TGTGCCAGCGGCTTGCCGAGGAGCAATCAGCCCCAGCATTTT
NA | TRBJ2-7 | 14 | TRBD1 | TRBV4-1 | CASSVPGQGYEQYF | TGCGCCAGCAGCGTTCCGGGACAGGGCTACGAGCAGTACTTC
NA | TRBJ2-1 | 13 | NA | TRBV9 | CASSANSVVEQFF | TGTGCCAGCAGCGCCAACAGTGTTGTTGAGCAGTTCTTC
few | TRBJ2-5 | 16 | TRBD2 | TRBV28 | CASSSRTSGRVETQYF | TGTGCCAGCAGTTCGCGGACTAGCGGGAGAGTAGAGACCCAGTACTTC
NA | TRBJ1-2 | 13 | NA | TRBV6-1 | CASSDQGLRGYTF | TGTGCCAGCAGTGACCAGGGTCTCCGAGGCTACACCTTC
few | TRBJ2-3 | 16 | NA | TRBV10-3 | CAISEATRPSTDTQYF | TGTGCCATCAGTGAGGCGACACGCCCTAGCACAGATACGCAGTATTTT
NA | TRBJ2-3 | 16 | NA | TRBV5-5 | CASTHLSAFGADTQYF | TGTGCCAGCACCCACCTTAGCGCTTTCGGGGCAGATACGCAGTATTTT
NA | TRBJ2-1 | 15 | NA | TRBV4-1 | CASPDRQTSYNEQFF | TGCGCCAGCCCCGATCGACAGACGTCCTACAATGAGCAGTTCTTC
NA | TRBJ2-1 | 14 | TRBD1 | TRBV5-6 | CASSLRQGGPKQFF | TGTGCCAGCAGCTTGCGACAGGGTGGGCCAAAGCAGTTCTTC
NA | TRBJ2-7 | 15 | NA | TRBV6-5 | CASSYTSRGPGEQYF | TGTGCCAGCAGTTACACTTCCCGGGGTCCTGGGGAGCAGTACTTC
few | TRBJ2-2 | 17 | TRBD2 | TRBV4-1 | CASSERRGGLVVGELFF | TGCGCCAGCAGCGAACGAAGAGGGGGACTAGTTGTAGGGGAGCTGTTTTTT
NA | TRBJ2-2 | 15 | TRBD2 | TRBV6-6 | CASRSSGGLIGELFF | TGTGCCAGCAGGAGTAGCGGGGGATTGATCGGGGAGCTGTTTTTT
NA | TRBJ2-7 | 12 | NA | TRBV21-1 | CASSDSSYEQYF | TGTGCCAGCAGCGACAGCTCCTACGAGCAGTACTTC
NA | TRBJ2-3 | 16 | NA | TRBV5-4 | CASSLGAGESTDTQYF | TGTGCCAGCAGCTTGGGGGCAGGGGAAAGCACAGATACGCAGTATTTT
NA | TRBJ1-2 | 11 | NA | TRBV2 | CASSGSDGYTF | TGTGCCAGCTCGGGGTCGGATGGCTACACCTTC
NA | TRBJ2-3 | 15 | NA | TRBV18 | CASSPLLAGGDTQYF | TGTGCCAGCTCACCACTACTAGCCGGAGGGGATACGCAGTATTTT
few | TRBJ1-2 | 14 | TRBD1 | TRBV9 | CASSFTGQGTGYTF | TGTGCCAGCAGCTTTACGGGACAGGGGACTGGCTACACCTTC
NA | TRBJ2-7 | 14 | TRBD1 | TRBV6-6 | CASSPGQGFYEQYF | TGTGCCAGCAGTCCGGGACAGGGGTTTTACGAGCAGTACTTC
NA | TRBJ2-7 | 15 | TRBD2 | TRBV28 | CASTGPGLAAYEQYF | TGTGCCAGCACTGGCCCGGGACTAGCGGCCTACGAGCAGTACTTC
once | TRBJ2-3 | 14 | NA | TRBV7-2 | CASSLASSPDTQYF | TGTGCCAGCAGCTTAGCATCGTCCCCAGATACGCAGTATTTT
NA | TRBJ2-3 | 15 | NA | TRBV2 | CASIRRGSGLDTQYF | TGTGCCAGCATTCGACGGGGGAGCGGTTTGGATACGCAGTATTTT
few | TRBJ2-3 | 16 | TRBD1 | TRBV5-1 | CASSLRTGDSTDTQYF | TGCGCCAGCAGCTTGAGGACAGGGGACAGCACAGATACGCAGTATTTT
once | TRBJ1-4 | 14 | NA | TRBV4-1 | CASGQAGANEKLFF | TGCGCCAGCGGCCAAGCGGGGGCTAATGAAAAACTGTTTTTT
few | TRBJ2-3 | 12 | NA | TRBV10-3 | CAISPGEDTQYF | TGTGCCATCAGCCCGGGAGAAGATACGCAGTATTTT
NA | TRBJ2-7 | 13 | TRBD1 | TRBV6-1 | CASFQTGLYEQYF | TGTGCCAGCTTCCAGACAGGGTTATACGAGCAGTACTTC
NA | TRBJ2-7 | 14 | TRBD1 | TRBV4-2 | CASSEGQGGYEQYF | TGTGCCAGCAGCGAGGGACAGGGGGGGTACGAGCAGTACTTC
NA | TRBJ1-3 | 12 | NA | TRBV18 | CASSGSGNTIYF | TGTGCCAGCTCCGGTTCTGGAAACACCATATATTTT
NA | TRBJ1-5 | 13 | TRBD1 | TRBV6-5 | CASCRGPFQPQHF | TGTGCCAGCTGCAGGGGGCCTTTTCAGCCCCAGCATTTT
NA | TRBJ1-2 | 12 | NA | TRBV11-3 | CASSNGADHYTF | TGTGCCAGCAGCAATGGGGCAGACCACTACACCTTC
NA | TRBJ1-1 | 14 | NA | TRBV6-5 | CASSYSRMNTEAFF | TGTGCCAGCAGTTACTCGCGGATGAACACTGAAGCTTTCTTT
NA | TRBJ2-4 | 18 | TRBD1 | TRBV4-1 | CASSQPTILTGSRDIQYF | TGCGCCAGCAGCCAACCCACTATATTGACAGGGAGTAGAGACATTCAGTACTTC
NA | TRBJ1-5 | 15 | NA | TRBV7-9 | CASSLGPLGNQPQHF | TGTGCCAGCAGCTTAGGGCCTCTGGGCAATCAGCCCCAGCATTTT
NA | TRBJ1-5 | 14 | NA | TRBV9 | CASSYSYSNQPQHF | TGTGCCAGCAGCTACAGTTATAGCAATCAGCCCCAGCATTTT
NA | TRBJ2-1 | 14 | TRBD2 | TRBV7-9 | CASSLVPAGDEQFF | TGTGCCAGCAGCTTAGTGCCAGCGGGAGATGAGCAGTTCTTC
NA | TRBJ2-7 | 12 | NA | TRBV30 | CAWSTGTYEQYF | TGTGCCTGGAGTACAGGAACCTACGAGCAGTACTTC
NA | TRBJ1-2 | 15 | NA | TRBV11-2 | CASSPWGREDYGYTF | TGTGCCAGCAGCCCCTGGGGGAGGGAAGACTATGGCTACACCTTC
NA | TRBJ2-1 | 14 | NA | TRBV19 | CASSIPSSYNEQFF | TGTGCCAGTAGTATTCCTAGCTCCTACAATGAGCAGTTCTTC
NA | TRBJ2-7 | 14 | TRBD2 | TRBV7-8 | CASSLSPSGSEQYF | TGTGCCAGCAGCTTAAGTCCTAGCGGGAGCGAGCAGTACTTC
NA | TRBJ2-1 | 13 | TRBD1 | TRBV19 | CASRRDREIEQFF | TGTGCCAGTAGGCGAGACAGGGAGATAGAGCAGTTCTTC
NA | TRBJ2-1 | 13 | NA | TRBV27 | CASSGPGGSRKFF | TGTGCCAGCAGTGGACCCGGGGGTTCGAGGAAGTTCTTC